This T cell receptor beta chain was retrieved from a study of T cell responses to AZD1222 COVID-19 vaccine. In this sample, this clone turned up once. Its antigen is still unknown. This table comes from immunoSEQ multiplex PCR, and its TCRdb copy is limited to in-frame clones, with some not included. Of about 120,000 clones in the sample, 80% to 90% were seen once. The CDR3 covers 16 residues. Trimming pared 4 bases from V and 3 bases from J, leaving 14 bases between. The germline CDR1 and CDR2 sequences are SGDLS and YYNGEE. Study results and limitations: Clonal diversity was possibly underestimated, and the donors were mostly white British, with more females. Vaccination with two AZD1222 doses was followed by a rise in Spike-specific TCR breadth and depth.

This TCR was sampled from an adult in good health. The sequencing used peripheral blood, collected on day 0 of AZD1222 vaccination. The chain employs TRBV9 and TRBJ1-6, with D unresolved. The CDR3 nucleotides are TGTGCCAGCAGCCCCGGGTTCAGGCTCTATAATTCACCCCTCCACTTT. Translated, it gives CASSPGFRLYNSPLHF.